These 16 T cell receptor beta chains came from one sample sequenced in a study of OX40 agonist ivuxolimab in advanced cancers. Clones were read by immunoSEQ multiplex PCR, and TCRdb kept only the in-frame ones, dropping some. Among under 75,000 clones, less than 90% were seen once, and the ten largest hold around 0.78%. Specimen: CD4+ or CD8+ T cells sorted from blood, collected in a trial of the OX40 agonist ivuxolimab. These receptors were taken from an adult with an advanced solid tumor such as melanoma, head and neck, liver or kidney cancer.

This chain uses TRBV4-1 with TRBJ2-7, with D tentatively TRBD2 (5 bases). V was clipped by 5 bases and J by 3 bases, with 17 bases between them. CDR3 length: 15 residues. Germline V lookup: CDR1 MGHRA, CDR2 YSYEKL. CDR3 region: CASSVGRGAHYEQYF. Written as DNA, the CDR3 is TGCGCCAGCAGCGTAGGACGGGGTGCTCACTACGAGCAGTACTTC.

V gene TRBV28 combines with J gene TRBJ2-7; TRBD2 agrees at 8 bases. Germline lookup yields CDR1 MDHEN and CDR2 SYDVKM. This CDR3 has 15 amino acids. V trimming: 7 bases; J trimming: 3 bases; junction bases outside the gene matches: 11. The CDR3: CASTSGLAGNYEQYF. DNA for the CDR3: TGTGCCAGCACCTCGGGGCTAGCGGGTAACTACGAGCAGTACTTC. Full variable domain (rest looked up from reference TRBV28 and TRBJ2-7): DVKVTQSSRYLVKRTGEKVFLECVQDMDHENMFWYRQDPGLGLRLIYFSYDVKMKEKGDIPEGYSVSREKKERFSLILESASTNQTSMYLCASTSGLAGNYEQYFGPGTRLTVT.

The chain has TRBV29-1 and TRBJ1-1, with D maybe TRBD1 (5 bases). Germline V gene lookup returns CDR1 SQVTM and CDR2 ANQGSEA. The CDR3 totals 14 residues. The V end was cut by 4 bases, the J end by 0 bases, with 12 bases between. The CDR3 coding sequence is TGCAGCGTTGGGCAGCCGGACATGAACACTGAAGCTTTCTTT. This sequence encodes CSVGQPDMNTEAFF.

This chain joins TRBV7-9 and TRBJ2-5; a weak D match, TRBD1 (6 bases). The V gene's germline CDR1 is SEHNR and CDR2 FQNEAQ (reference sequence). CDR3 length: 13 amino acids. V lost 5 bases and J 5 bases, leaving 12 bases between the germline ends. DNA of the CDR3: TGTGCCAGCAGCCACAACAGGGAGGAGACCCAGTACTTC. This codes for CASSHNREETQYF.

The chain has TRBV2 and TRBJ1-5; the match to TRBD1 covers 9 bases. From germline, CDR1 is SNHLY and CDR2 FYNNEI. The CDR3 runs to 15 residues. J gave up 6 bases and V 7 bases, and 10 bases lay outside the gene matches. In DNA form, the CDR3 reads TGTGCCAGCACCGCCTCGGGACAGGGTCGTCAGCCCCAGCATTTT. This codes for CASTASGQGRQPQHF.

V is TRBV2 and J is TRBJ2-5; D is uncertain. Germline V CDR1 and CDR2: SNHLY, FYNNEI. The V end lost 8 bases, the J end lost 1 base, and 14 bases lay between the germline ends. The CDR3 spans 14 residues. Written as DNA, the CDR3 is TGTGCCAGCCAAAAAGGGCCGACCCAAGAGACCCAGTACTTC. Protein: CASQKGPTQETQYF. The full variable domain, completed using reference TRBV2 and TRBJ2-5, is EPEVTQTPSHQVTQMGQEVILRCVPISNHLYFYWYRQILGQKVEFLVSFYNNEISEKSEIFDDQFSVERPDGSNFTLKIRSTKLEDSAMYFCASQKGPTQETQYFGPGTRLLVL.

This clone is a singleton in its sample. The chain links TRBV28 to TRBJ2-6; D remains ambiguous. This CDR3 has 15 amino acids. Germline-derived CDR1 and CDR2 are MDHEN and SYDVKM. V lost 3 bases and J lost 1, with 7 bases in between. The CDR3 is CASSFDFSGANVLTF. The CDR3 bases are TGTGCCAGCAGTTTCGACTTTTCTGGGGCCAACGTCCTGACTTTC.

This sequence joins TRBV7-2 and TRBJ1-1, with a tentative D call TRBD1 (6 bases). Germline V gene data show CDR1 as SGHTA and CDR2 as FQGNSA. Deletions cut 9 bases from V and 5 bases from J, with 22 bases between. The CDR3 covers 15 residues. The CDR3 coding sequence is TGTGCCAGTAACCCTCTCGGACAGTCAAGTACTGAAGCTTTCTTT. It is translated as CASNPLGQSSTEAFF.

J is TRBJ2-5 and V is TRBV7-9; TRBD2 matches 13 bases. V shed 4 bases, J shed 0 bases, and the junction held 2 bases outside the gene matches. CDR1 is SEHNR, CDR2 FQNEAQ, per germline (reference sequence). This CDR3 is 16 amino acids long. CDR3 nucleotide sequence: TGTGCCAGCAGCTACGGACTAGCGGGGGACCAAGAGACCCAGTACTTC. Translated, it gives CASSYGLAGDQETQYF.

The CDR3 DNA sequence: TGCAGCGCCGGGACAGGTCAAGAGACCCAGTACTTC. Translated: CSAGTGQETQYF. V is TRBV29-1 and J is TRBJ2-5, with 8 positions matching TRBD1. J lost 2 bases, V lost 7 bases, and 3 bases had no gene match. CDR3 size: 12 residues. The V gene's germline CDR1 is SQVTM and CDR2 ANQGSEA.

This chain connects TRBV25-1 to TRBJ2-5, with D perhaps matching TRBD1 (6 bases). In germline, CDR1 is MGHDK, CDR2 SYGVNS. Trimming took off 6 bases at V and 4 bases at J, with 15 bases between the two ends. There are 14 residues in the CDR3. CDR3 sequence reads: CASRETGTGETQYF. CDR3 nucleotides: TGTGCCAGCAGAGAAACAGGGACGGGAGAGACCCAGTACTTC.

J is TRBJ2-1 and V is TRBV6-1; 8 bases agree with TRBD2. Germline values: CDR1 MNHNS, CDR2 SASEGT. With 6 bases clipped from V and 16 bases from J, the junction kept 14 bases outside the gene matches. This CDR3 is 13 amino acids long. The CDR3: CASRGTGGRKGFF. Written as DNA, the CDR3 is TGTGCCAGCAGAGGAACGGGGGGGCGCAAAGGATTCTTC.

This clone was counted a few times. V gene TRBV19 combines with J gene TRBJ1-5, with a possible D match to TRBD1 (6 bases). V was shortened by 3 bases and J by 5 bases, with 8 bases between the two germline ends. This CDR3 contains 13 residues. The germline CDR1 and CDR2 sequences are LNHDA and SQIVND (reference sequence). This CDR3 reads CASSMYRDQPQHF. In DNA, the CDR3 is TGTGCCAGTAGTATGTACAGGGATCAGCCCCAGCATTTT.

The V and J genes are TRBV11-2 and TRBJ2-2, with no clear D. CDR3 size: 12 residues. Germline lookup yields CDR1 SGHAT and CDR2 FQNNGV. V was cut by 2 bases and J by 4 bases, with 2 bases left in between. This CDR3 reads CASSLRTGELFF. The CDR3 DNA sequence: TGTGCCAGCAGCTTACGCACCGGGGAGCTGTTTTTT.

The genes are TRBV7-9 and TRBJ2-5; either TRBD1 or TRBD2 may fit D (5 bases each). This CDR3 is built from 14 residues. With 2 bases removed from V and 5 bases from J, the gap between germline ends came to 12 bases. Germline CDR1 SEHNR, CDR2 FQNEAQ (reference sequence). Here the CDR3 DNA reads TGTGCCAGCAGCTTATTCGGGACGGGGGAGACCCAGTACTTC. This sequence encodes CASSLFGTGETQYF.

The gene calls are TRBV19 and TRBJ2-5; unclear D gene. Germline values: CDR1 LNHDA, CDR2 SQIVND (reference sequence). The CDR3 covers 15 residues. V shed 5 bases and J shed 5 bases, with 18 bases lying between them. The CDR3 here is CASSVSNSVRETQYF. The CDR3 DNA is TGTGCCAGTAGTGTATCAAACTCGGTACGGGAGACCCAGTACTTC.